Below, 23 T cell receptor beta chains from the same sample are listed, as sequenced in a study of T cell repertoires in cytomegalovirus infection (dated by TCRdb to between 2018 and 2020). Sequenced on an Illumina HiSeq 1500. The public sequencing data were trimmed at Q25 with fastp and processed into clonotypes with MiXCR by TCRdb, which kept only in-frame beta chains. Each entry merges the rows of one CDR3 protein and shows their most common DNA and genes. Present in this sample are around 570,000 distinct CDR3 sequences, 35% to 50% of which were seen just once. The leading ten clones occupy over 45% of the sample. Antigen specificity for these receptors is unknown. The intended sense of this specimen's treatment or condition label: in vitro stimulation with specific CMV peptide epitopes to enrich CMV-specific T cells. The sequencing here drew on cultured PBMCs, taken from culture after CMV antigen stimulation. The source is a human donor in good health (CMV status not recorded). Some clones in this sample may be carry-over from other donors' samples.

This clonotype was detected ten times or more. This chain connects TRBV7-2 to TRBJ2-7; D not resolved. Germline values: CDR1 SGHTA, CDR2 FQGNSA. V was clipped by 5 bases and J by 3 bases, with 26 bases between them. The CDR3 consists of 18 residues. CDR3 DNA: TGTGCCAGCAGCCCCATTTCTCCCAGAAGGTACGGGTTCTACGAGCAGTACTTC. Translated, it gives CASSPISPRRYGFYEQYF. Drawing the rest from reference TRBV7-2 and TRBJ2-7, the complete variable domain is GAGVSQSPSNKVTEKGKDVELRCDPISGHTALYWYRQSLGQGLEFLIYFQGNSAPDKSGLPSDRFSAERTGGSVSTLTIQRTQQEDSAVYLCASSPISPRRYGFYEQYFGPGTRLTVT.

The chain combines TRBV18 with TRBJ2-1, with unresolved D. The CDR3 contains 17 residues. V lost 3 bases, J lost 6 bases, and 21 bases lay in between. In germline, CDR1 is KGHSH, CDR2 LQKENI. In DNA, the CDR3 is TGTGCCAGCTCACCGGAATTCGTAGCCCTTTCGGGCAATGAGCAGTTCTTC. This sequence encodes CASSPEFVALSGNEQFF.

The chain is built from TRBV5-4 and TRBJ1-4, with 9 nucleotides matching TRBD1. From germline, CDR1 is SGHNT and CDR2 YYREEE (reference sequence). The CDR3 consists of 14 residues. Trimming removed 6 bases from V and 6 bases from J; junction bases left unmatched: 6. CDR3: CASTIDRGDEKLFF. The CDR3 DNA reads TGTGCCAGCACCATCGACAGGGGGGATGAAAAACTGTTTTTT.

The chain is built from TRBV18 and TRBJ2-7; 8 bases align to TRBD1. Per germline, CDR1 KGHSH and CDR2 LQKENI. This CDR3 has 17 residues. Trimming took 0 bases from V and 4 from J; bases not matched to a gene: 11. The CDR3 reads CASSPPTRPGGRYEQYF. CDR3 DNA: TGTGCCAGCTCACCACCTACCCGGCCAGGGGGCAGGTACGAGCAGTACTTC.

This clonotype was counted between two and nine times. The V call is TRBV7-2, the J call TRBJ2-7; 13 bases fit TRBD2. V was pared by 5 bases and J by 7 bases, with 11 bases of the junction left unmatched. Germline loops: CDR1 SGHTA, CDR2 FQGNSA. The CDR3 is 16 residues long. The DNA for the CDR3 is TGTGCCAGCAGCCTAGGGACTAGCGGGAAACGCGGTGAGCAGTACTTC. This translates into CASSLGTSGKRGEQYF.

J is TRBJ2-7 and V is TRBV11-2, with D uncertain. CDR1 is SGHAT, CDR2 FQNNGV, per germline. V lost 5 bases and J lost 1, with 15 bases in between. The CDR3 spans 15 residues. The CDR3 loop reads CASSPVGAVSYEQYF. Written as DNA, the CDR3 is TGTGCCAGCAGCCCCGTGGGTGCAGTTTCCTACGAGCAGTACTTC. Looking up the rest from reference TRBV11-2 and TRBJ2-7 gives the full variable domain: EAGVAQSPRYKIIEKRQSVAFWCNPISGHATLYWYQQILGQGPKLLIQFQNNGVVDDSQLPKDRFSAERLKGVDSTLKIQPAKLEDSAVYLCASSPVGAVSYEQYFGPGTRLTVT.

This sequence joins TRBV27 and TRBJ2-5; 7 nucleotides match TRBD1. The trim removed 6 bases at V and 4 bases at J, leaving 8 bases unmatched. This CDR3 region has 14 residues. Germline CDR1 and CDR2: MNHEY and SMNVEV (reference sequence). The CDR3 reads CASRLTGEGETQYF. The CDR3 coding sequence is TGTGCCAGCAGGCTCACAGGGGAAGGAGAGACCCAGTACTTC.

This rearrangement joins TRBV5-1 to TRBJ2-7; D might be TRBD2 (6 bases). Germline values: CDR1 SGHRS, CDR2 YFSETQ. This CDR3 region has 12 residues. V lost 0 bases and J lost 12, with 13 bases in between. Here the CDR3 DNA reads TGCGCCAGCAGCTTGGTCGCGGGGAGCACGTACTTC. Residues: CASSLVAGSTYF.

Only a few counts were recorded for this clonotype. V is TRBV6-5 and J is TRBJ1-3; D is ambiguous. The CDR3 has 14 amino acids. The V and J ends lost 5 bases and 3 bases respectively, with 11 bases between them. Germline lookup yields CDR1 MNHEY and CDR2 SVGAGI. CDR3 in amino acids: CASSLTLDGNTIYF. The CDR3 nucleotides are TGTGCCAGCAGTCTCACGCTGGATGGAAACACCATATATTTT.

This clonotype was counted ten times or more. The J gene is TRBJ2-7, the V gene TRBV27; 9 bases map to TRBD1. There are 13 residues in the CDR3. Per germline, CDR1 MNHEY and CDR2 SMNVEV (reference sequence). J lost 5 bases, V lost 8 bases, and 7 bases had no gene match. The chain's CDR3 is CASPGQGVDEQYF. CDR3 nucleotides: TGTGCCAGCCCGGGACAGGGTGTGGACGAGCAGTACTTC.

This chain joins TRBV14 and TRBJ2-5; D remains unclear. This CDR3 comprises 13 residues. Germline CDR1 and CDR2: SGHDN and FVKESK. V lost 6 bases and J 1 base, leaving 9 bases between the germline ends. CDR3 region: CASSQLGQETQYF. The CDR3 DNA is TGTGCCAGCAGTCAGCTGGGCCAAGAGACCCAGTACTTC.

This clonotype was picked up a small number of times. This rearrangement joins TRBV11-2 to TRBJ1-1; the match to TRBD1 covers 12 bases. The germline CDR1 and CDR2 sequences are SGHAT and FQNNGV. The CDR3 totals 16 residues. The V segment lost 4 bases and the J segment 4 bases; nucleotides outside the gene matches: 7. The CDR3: CASSSRDRGLRTEAFF. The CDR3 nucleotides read TGTGCCAGCAGCTCACGGGACAGGGGGCTCCGCACTGAAGCTTTCTTT.

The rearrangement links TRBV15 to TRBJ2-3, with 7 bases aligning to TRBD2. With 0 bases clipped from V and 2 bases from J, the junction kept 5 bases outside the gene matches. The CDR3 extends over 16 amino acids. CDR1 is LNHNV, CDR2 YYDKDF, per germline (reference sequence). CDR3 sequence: CATSRELRDYTDTQYF. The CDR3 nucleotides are TGTGCCACCAGCAGAGAACTCCGGGACTACACAGATACGCAGTATTTT.

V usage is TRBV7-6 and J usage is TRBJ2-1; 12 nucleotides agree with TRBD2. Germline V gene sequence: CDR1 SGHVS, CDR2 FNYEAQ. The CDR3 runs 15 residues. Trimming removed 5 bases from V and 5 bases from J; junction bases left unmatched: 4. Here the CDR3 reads CASSRTSGVNNEQFF. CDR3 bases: TGTGCCAGCAGCCGGACTAGCGGGGTTAACAATGAGCAGTTCTTC.

The CDR3 nucleotides read TGTGCCAGCAGCTTAGGGGCTAAACGGGACAAACAAGAGACCCAGTACTTC. Protein: CASSLGAKRDKQETQYF. V usage is TRBV7-8 and J usage is TRBJ2-5, with a tentative D call TRBD1 (6 bases). Germline lookup yields CDR1 SGHVS and CDR2 FQNEAQ. V lost 1 base and J 2 bases, leaving 17 bases between the germline ends. The CDR3 is 17 residues long.

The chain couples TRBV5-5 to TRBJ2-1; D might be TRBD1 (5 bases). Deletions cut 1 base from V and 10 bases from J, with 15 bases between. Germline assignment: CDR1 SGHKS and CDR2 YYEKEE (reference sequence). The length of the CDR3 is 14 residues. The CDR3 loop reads CASSLSAGLREQFF. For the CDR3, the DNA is TGTGCCAGCAGCTTGTCGGCAGGGCTGAGGGAGCAGTTCTTC.

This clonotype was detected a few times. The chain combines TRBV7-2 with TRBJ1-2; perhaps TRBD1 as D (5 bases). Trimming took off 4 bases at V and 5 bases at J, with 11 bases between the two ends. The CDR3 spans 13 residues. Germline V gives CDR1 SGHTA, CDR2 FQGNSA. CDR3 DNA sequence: TGTGCCAGCAGCTCGGGGCTGGAGTATGGCTACACCTTC. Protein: CASSSGLEYGYTF. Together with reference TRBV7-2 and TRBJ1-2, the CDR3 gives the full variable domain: GAGVSQSPSNKVTEKGKDVELRCDPISGHTALYWYRQSLGQGLEFLIYFQGNSAPDKSGLPSDRFSAERTGGSVSTLTIQRTQQEDSAVYLCASSSGLEYGYTFGSGTRLTVV.

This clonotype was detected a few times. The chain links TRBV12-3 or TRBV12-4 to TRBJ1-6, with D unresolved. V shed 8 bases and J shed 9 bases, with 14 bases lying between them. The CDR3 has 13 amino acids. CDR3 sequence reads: CASSENTGSPLHF. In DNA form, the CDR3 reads TGTGCCAGCTCTGAGAACACGGGTTCACCCCTCCACTTT.

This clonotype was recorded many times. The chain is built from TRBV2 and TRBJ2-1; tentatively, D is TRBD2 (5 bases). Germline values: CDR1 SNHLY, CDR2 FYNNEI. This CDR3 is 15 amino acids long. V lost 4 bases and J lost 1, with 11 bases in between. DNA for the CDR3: TGTGCCAGCAGTGCGGACGGGGATTCCTACAATGAGCAGTTCTTC. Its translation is CASSADGDSYNEQFF.

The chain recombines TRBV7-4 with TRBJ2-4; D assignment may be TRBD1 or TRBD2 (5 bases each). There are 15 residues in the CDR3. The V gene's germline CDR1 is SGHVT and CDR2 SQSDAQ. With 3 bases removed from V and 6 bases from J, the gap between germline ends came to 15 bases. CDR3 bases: TGTGCCAGCAGCTTTATAGCGTCCCAGGGAAACATTCAGTACTTC. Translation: CASSFIASQGNIQYF.

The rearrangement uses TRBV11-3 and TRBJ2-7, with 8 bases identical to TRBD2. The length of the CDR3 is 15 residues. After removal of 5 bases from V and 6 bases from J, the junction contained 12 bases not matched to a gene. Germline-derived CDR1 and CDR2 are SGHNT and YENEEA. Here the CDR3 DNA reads TGTGCCAGCAGCCGGGGGGGTAGCGGCTTGGTCGAGCAGTACTTC. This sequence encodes CASSRGGSGLVEQYF. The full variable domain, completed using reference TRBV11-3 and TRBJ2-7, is EAGVVQSPRYKIIEKKQPVAFWCNPISGHNTLYWYLQNLGQGPELLIRYENEEAVDDSQLPKDRFSAERLKGVDSTLKIQPAELGDSAVYLCASSRGGSGLVEQYFGPGTRLTVT.

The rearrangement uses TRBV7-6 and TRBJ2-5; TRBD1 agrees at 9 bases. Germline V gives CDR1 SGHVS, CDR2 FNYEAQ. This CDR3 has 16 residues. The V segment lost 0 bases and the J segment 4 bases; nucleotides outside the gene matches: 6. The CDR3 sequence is CASSLAGGQGLETQYF. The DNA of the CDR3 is TGTGCCAGCAGCTTAGCAGGTGGACAGGGGTTAGAGACCCAGTACTTC.

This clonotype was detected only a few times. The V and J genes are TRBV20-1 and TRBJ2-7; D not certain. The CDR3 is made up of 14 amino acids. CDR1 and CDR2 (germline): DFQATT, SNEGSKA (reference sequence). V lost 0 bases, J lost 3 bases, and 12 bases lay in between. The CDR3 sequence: CSARDPVAGYEQYF. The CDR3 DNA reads TGCAGTGCTAGAGATCCCGTTGCAGGCTACGAGCAGTACTTC.